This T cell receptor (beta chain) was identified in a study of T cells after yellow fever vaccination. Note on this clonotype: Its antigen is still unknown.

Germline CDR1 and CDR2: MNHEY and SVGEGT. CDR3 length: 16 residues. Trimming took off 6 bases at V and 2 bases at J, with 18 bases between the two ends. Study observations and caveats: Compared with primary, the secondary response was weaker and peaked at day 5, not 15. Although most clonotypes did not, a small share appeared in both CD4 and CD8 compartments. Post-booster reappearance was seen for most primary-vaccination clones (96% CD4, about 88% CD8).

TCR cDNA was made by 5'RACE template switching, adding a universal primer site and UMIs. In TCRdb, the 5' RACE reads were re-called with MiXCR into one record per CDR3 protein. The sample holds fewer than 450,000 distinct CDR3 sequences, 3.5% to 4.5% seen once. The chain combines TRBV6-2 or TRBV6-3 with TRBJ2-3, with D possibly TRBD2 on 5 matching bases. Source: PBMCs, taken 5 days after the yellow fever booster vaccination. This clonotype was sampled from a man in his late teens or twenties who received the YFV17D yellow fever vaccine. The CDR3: CASRSGLLRFTDTQYF. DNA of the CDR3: TGTGCCAGCAGATCCGGACTTCTTCGATTCACAGATACGCAGTATTTT.